A single sample gave rise to the 8 T cell receptor beta chains below, sequenced in a study of cytotoxic CD8 clonotypes in ibrutinib-treated CLL. TCRdb's table, derived via immunoSEQ multiplex PCR, lists solely in-frame clones and lacks some. The data contain about 130,000 clones, about 80% of them seen just once; the ten biggest clones take up 9.5% to 15%. The input for sequencing was PBMCs, taken after 12 months of ibrutinib treatment. Every receptor here comes from a human donor with chronic lymphocytic leukemia.

The chain links TRBV28 to TRBJ2-1, with 7 nucleotides matching TRBD2. This CDR3 is 15 amino acids long. V gave up 10 bases and J gave up 1 base; unmatched junction bases: 10. Germline loops: CDR1 MDHEN, CDR2 SYDVKM. CDR3 in DNA: TGTGCCACCCGGGGAGGGAGCGGGTCCTACAATGAGCAGTTCTTC. Protein product: CATRGGSGSYNEQFF.

About this clone: Within the sample, other DNA sequences also encode this same CDR3. The chain has TRBV19 and TRBJ2-7; D not certain. From germline, CDR1 is LNHDA and CDR2 SQIVND (reference sequence). Deletions cut 1 base from V and 0 bases from J, with 7 bases between. This CDR3 is 14 amino acids long. CDR3 sequence (DNA): TGTGCCAGTAGTATAGGGTCCCTCTCCTACGAGCAGTACTTC. This codes for CASSIGSLSYEQYF.

CDR3 sequence reads: CASSQEPGTSGPLLAKNIQYF. For the CDR3, the DNA is TGCGCCAGCAGCCAAGAACCCGGGACTAGCGGTCCTCTTCTAGCCAAAAACATTCAGTACTTC. The chain recombines TRBV4-1 with TRBJ2-4; 11 bases agree with TRBD2. The CDR3 runs 21 residues. Unmatched junction bases numbered 13, after V lost 0 bases and J lost 0 bases. CDR1 and CDR2 (germline): MGHRA, YSYEKL.

This chain links TRBV10-1 with TRBJ2-7; D gene uncertain. There are 14 residues in the CDR3. The germline V gene has CDR1 WNHNN and CDR2 SYGVQD (reference sequence). Trimming removed 3 bases from V and 1 base from J, with 10 bases in between. The CDR3 region is CASSERLGSYEQYF. CDR3 in DNA: TGCGCCAGCAGTGAAAGGCTAGGTTCCTACGAGCAGTACTTC.

This chain connects TRBV5-1 to TRBJ2-5; no clear D. The CDR3 spans 11 residues. Trimming stripped 2 bases from V and 2 bases from J, with 1 base between. CDR1 and CDR2 from the germline V gene are SGHRS and YFSETQ. This CDR3 reads CASSFQETQYF. The CDR3 nucleotides read TGCGCCAGCAGCTTTCAAGAGACCCAGTACTTC.

This chain links TRBV10-3 with TRBJ1-1; D is perhaps TRBD1 (6 bases). Germline V gives CDR1 ENHRY, CDR2 SYGVKD. The CDR3 is 13 residues long. V was clipped by 10 bases and J by 0 bases, with 12 bases between them. The chain's CDR3 is CATRTDMNTEAFF. CDR3 nucleotides: TGTGCCACAAGGACAGACATGAACACTGAAGCTTTCTTT.

This chain uses TRBV5-1 with TRBJ2-1, with a possible D match to TRBD1 (5 bases). Trimming pared 0 bases from V and 0 bases from J, leaving 7 bases between. Germline V gene lookup returns CDR1 SGHRS and CDR2 YFSETQ. The CDR3 has 15 residues. The CDR3 here is CASSLDRTSYNEQFF. CDR3 in DNA: TGCGCCAGCAGCTTGGACAGGACCTCCTACAATGAGCAGTTCTTC.

The chain combines TRBV11-2 with TRBJ1-4, with unresolved D. Per germline, CDR1 SGHAT and CDR2 FQNNGV. The ends were cut back, 0 bases at V and 8 bases at J, with 7 bases in the middle. The CDR3 is made up of 13 amino acids. The CDR3 reads CASSLDRVEKLFF. The CDR3 coding sequence is TGTGCCAGCAGCTTAGATCGGGTCGAAAAACTGTTTTTT.